The T cell receptor beta chain under discussion was sequenced for a study of identical twins. As concerns this clonotype: As yet, its antigen is unknown.

TCRdb reanalysed the 5' RACE reads using MiXCR and keeps one entry per CDR3 protein. The sample holds 1,800,000 or so distinct CDR3 sequences, around 29% seen once. Whole-study findings and limits: Out-of-frame TCR alpha sharing observed in monozygotic twins exceeded model estimates. Memory repertoires showed no such pattern, whereas abundant cord blood beta clonotypes carried fewer insertions.

The receptor comes from a newborn girl in good health. Sequencing was done on a sample of cord blood.

CDR3 coding DNA: TGCAGCGTTGAAACCCCACGCGGGTTCTATAATTCACCCCTCCACTTT. Amino acid sequence: CSVETPRGFYNSPLHF. The chain recombines TRBV29-1 with TRBJ1-6; D unclear. Trimming cost V 2 bases and J 3 bases, with 14 bases left between them. Germline V gene lookup returns CDR1 SQVTM and CDR2 ANQGSEA. The CDR3 is 16 amino acids.